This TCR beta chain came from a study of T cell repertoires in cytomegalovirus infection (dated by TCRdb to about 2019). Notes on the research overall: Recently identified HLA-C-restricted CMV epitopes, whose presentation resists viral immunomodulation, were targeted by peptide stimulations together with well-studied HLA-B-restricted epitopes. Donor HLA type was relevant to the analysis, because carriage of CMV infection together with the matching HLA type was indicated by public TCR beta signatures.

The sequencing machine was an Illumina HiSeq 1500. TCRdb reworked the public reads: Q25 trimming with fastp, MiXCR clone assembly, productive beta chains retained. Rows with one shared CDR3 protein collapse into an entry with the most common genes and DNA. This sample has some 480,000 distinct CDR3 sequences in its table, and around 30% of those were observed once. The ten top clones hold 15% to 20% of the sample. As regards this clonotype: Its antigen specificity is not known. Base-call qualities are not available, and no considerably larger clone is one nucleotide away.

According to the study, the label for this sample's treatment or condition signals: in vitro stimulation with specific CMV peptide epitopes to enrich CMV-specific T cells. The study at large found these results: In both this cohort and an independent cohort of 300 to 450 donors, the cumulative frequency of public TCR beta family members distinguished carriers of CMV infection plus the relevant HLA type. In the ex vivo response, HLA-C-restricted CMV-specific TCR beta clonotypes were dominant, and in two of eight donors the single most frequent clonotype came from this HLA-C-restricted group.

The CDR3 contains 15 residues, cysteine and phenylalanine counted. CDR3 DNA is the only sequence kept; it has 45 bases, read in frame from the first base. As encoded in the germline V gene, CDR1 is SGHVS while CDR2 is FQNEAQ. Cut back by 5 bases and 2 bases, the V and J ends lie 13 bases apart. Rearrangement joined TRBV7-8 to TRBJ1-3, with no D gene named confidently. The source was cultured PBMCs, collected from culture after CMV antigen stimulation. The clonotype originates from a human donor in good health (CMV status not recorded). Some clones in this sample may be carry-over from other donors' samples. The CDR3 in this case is CASSIEVEAGNTIYF. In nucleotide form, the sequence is TGTGCCAGCAGCATTGAAGTGGAGGCTGGAAACACCATATATTTT.